This entry lists 14 T cell receptor beta chains sequenced from one sample in a study of metastatic and nonmetastatic thyroid tumors. TCRdb reanalyzed the PCR reads with MiXCR. Here the sample spans tens of thousands of clones, 24% being singletons. No patient had received any treatment before thyroid surgery. Material for sequencing was blood. The receptors originated from a male donor with papillary thyroid cancer or a benign thyroid nodule (not recorded which). Some clones in this sample may be carry-over from other donors' samples.

This clone was counted many times. V is TRBV9 and J is TRBJ2-3; the match to TRBD2 covers 8 bases. Germline values: CDR1 SGDLS, CDR2 YYNGEE. With 4 bases clipped from V and 6 bases from J, the junction kept 4 bases outside the gene matches. CDR3 length equals 13 residues. The CDR3 coding sequence is TGTGCCAGCAGCCCAGCGGGGGTGGATACGCAGTATTTT. Amino acids: CASSPAGVDTQYF.

This clone was counted at least ten times. V usage is TRBV15 and J usage is TRBJ2-3; the match to TRBD2 covers 7 bases. Germline V gene lookup returns CDR1 LNHNV and CDR2 YYDKDF (reference sequence). With 0 bases clipped from V and 6 bases from J, the junction kept 6 bases outside the gene matches. The CDR3 has 15 amino acids. CDR3 DNA sequence: TGTGCCACCAGCAGAGATCTCACGGGAGGTGATACGCAGTATTTT. This translates into CATSRDLTGGDTQYF.

This clone was counted many times. V and J are TRBV20-1 and TRBJ1-2; a weak D match, TRBD1 (5 bases). The CDR3 runs to 15 residues. Trimming stripped 2 bases from V and 1 base from J, with 14 bases between. Germline V gene data show CDR1 as DFQATT and CDR2 as SNEGSKA (reference sequence). The CDR3 DNA sequence: TGCAGTGCTAGACTTCAGGGCTCTCTTAACTATGGCTACACCTTC. Translated, it gives CSARLQGSLNYGYTF.

This clone occurred many times. The rearrangement uses TRBV6-5 and TRBJ1-1; possible D gene TRBD1, 6 bases. The V and J ends lost 2 bases and 4 bases respectively, with 17 bases between them. The CDR3 is made up of 16 amino acids. Germline loops: CDR1 MNHEY, CDR2 SVGAGI. DNA of the CDR3: TGTGCCAGCAGTTACGTTCAGGCGAAAGGGGGCACTGAAGCTTTCTTT. Translation gives CASSYVQAKGGTEAFF.

This clone was picked up many times. The chain recombines TRBV7-9 with TRBJ2-1, with no clear D. The CDR3 totals 13 residues. CDR1 and CDR2 from the germline V gene are SEHNR and FQNEAQ (reference sequence). The V end lost 3 bases, the J end lost 6 bases, and 9 bases lay between the germline ends. In DNA form, the CDR3 reads TGTGCCAGCAGCTTTGCGGCTTCCAATGAGCAGTTCTTC. Protein product: CASSFAASNEQFF.

This clone has at least ten counts. The V call is TRBV9, the J call TRBJ1-2, with D possibly matching TRBD1 (5 bases). Deletions cut 2 bases from V and 1 base from J, with 6 bases between. Germline V gives CDR1 SGDLS, CDR2 YYNGEE. The CDR3 is 13 amino acids. This chain's CDR3 is CASSVGVNYGYTF. CDR3 in DNA: TGTGCCAGCAGCGTGGGGGTTAACTATGGCTACACCTTC.

This clone was detected only a few times. The junction departs from germline at one end; a sequencing error may be responsible. The chain couples TRBV19 to TRBJ1-5; no definite D call. Per germline, CDR1 LNHDA and CDR2 SQIVND (reference sequence). The CDR3 is made up of 15 amino acids. CDR3 DNA sequence: TGTGCAAGTAGTATAGACGGCCTTAGAAATCAGCCCCAGCATTTT. The encoded protein is CASSIDGLRNQPQHF. Supplemented by reference TRBV19 and TRBJ1-5, the full variable domain reads DGGITQSPKYLFRKEGQNVTLSCEQNLNHDAMYWYRQDPGQGLRLIYYSQIVNDFQKGDIAEGYSVSREKKESFPLTVTSAQKNPTAFYLCASSIDGLRNQPQHFGDGTRLSIL.

This clone was counted ten times or more. V usage is TRBV6-1 and J usage is TRBJ2-3; D gene ambiguous. The germline V gene has CDR1 MNHNS and CDR2 SASEGT. V was trimmed by 6 bases and J by 1 base, leaving 11 bases between them. CDR3 length: 14 amino acids. CDR3 DNA sequence: TGTGCCAGCAGCTCAGGCATCGGCACAGATACGCAGTATTTT. Amino acids: CASSSGIGTDTQYF.

This chain joins TRBV4-3 and TRBJ1-6; D is unresolved. Germline V gene lookup returns CDR1 LGHNA and CDR2 YSLEER. The CDR3 consists of 15 residues. V dropped 0 bases and J dropped 7 bases, with 10 bases sitting between them. The CDR3 spells CASSQEVRSNSPLHF. The CDR3 nucleotides are TGCGCCAGCAGCCAAGAGGTCAGATCCAATTCACCCCTCCACTTT.

This rearrangement joins TRBV24-1 to TRBJ2-1, with TRBD1 identical over 9 bases. After removal of 6 bases from V and 1 base from J, the junction contained 6 bases not matched to a gene. The CDR3 has 16 residues. CDR1 is KGHDR and CDR2 is SFDVKD in the germline V gene. The CDR3 DNA follows: TGTGCCACCAGTCAGACAGGGGGACTGTCCTACAATGAGCAGTTCTTC. This encodes CATSQTGGLSYNEQFF.

This clone was detected only a few times. The genes are TRBV28 and TRBJ2-2; D remains unclear. CDR1 and CDR2 from the germline V gene are MDHEN and SYDVKM. The CDR3 runs 13 residues. V lost 6 bases and J 7 bases, leaving 12 bases between the germline ends. The CDR3 DNA reads as TGTGCCAGCAGCAACCATGGAGTCGGGGAGCTGTTTTTT. The encoded protein is CASSNHGVGELFF.

The chain recombines TRBV6-2 or TRBV6-3 with TRBJ1-1, with 8 bases that match TRBD1. The CDR3 covers 13 residues. J lost 11 bases, V lost 5 bases, and 10 bases had no gene match. CDR1 and CDR2 (germline): MNHEY, SVGEGT. The CDR3, as DNA: TGTGCCAGCAGTAGCGACAGGGGTCCCCGGGCTTTCTTT. Encoded protein: CASSSDRGPRAFF.

The rearrangement joins TRBV20-1 to TRBJ1-2; D gene unclear. The germline V gene has CDR1 DFQATT and CDR2 SNEGSKA (reference sequence). The CDR3 length is 13 residues. Deletions cut 0 bases from V and 6 bases from J, with 11 bases between. The CDR3 reads CSARESLENGYTF. The CDR3 bases are TGCAGTGCTAGAGAGAGCCTTGAAAATGGCTACACCTTC.

In this sample, this clone turned up many times. V gene TRBV9 combines with J gene TRBJ1-4, with 7 positions matching TRBD1. V was clipped by 4 bases and J by 4 bases; unmatched bases: 7. The CDR3 runs 15 residues. Germline CDR1 SGDLS, CDR2 YYNGEE. The chain's CDR3 is CASSPRGQNNEKLFF. DNA for the CDR3: TGTGCCAGCAGCCCAAGGGGGCAGAATAATGAAAAACTGTTTTTT.